This entry features one T cell receptor beta chain sequence. Positive CCR7 selection of CD45RO-negative cells yielded the naive CD8 cells, and terminally differentiated effector memory CD45RA+ cells were excluded. This sample is drawn from a study of shared clonotypes between healthy human individuals. This CDR3 has 17 amino acids. Germline V lookup: CDR1 MNHEY, CDR2 SMNVEV (reference sequence). The germline V and J ends were trimmed by 0 bases and 0 bases, with 15 bases remaining between them. This table comes from immunoSEQ multiplex PCR, and its TCRdb copy is limited to in-frame clones, with some not included. The sample has about 2.1 million clones, about 92% seen once.

Sequencing was done on a sample of naive CD8+ T cells from PBMCs. This sequence originates from a man aged 18 to 30 in good health. Some clones in this sample may be carry-over from other donors' samples. V usage is TRBV27 and J usage is TRBJ2-7, with a weak D call TRBD1 (6 bases). The CDR3 region is CASSLSPGTPFSYEQYF. In DNA form, the CDR3 reads TGTGCCAGCAGTTTATCGCCAGGGACACCTTTCTCCTACGAGCAGTACTTC.